This record concerns one T cell receptor beta chain sequence. Documented treatment: over 15 received Ad26.COV2.S at low or high dose, single or two shots; 5 received placebo; per-sample allocation not given. Sampling happened 63 days after the first vaccine or placebo injection. The repertoire was sequenced with immunoSEQ multiplex PCR; TCRdb's copy has only in-frame clones and lacks some. This table has roughly 700,000 clones, around 89% appearing once. This specimen belongs to a study of Ad26.COV2.S vaccination and SARS-CoV-2 variants. This CDR3 has 14 residues. Germline assignment: CDR1 MNHEY and CDR2 SMNVEV (reference sequence). Trimming removed 3 bases at V and 5 bases at J, with 11 bases between.

This sequence was found in a person between 18 and 59 years old who received the Ad26.COV2.S COVID-19 vaccine or a placebo. The starting material was peripheral blood, obtained in a trial of Ad26.COV2.S vaccine versus placebo. The chain couples TRBV27 to TRBJ1-5; D unclear. The chain's CDR3 is CASSLRQFYQPQHF. The CDR3 region has the DNA TGTGCCAGCAGTTTGCGGCAGTTTTATCAGCCCCAGCATTTT.